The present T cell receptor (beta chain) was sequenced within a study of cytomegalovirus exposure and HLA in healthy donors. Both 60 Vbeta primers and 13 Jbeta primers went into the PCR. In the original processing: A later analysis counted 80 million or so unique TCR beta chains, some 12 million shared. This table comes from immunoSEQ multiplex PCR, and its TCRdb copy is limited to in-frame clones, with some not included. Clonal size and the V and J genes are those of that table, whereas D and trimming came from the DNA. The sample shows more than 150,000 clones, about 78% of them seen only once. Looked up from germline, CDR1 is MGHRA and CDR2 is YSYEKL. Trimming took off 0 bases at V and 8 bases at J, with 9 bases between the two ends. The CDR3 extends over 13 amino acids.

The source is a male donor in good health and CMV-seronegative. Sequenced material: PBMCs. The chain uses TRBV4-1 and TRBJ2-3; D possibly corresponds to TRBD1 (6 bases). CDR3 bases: TGCGCCAGCAGCCAAGAGCAGGGGAGTACGCAGTATTTT. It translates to CASSQEQGSTQYF.